A selection of T cell receptor beta chains follows, all from one sample in a study of blood T cell repertoires in COVID-19. Clones were read by immunoSEQ multiplex PCR, and TCRdb kept only the in-frame ones, dropping some. The profile covers about 44,000 clones, with about 92% appearing a single time and 0.3% to 0.4% taken by the ten largest. Sequenced material: peripheral blood. Every receptor here comes from a man in his fifties or sixties with COVID-19, enrolled during active disease. The CDR3 runs from the conserved cysteine through the conserved F or W. A D gene is named only where the DNA matches it firmly. A row's size may be missing; if present it is once, few, many or a size class.

len	v_gene	d_gene	j_gene	abundance	CDR3aa	CDR3nt
13	TRBV5-1	-	TRBJ2-5	-	CASSLVGAETQYF	TGCGCCAGCAGCTTGGTGGGGGCGGAGACCCAGTACTTC
15	TRBV11-2	-	TRBJ1-2	once	CASSITLGQNYGYTF	TGTGCCAGCAGCATTACCCTGGGGCAGAACTATGGCTACACCTTC
13	TRBV6-4	TRBD1	TRBJ1-1	-	CASRKDRDSEAFF	TGTGCCAGCAGAAAAGACAGGGACAGCGAAGCTTTCTTT
16	TRBV5-8	-	TRBJ2-1	once	CASSLASLARSNEQFF	TGTGCCAGCAGCTTGGCCTCGTTAGCTCGTTCAAATGAGCAGTTCTTC
14	TRBV6-5	TRBD1	TRBJ1-1	-	CASSRQGGFSEAFF	TGTGCCAGCAGTCGACAGGGGGGCTTCAGTGAAGCTTTCTTT
15	TRBV5-1	-	TRBJ2-5	-	CASSLGGRRQETQYF	TGCGCCAGCAGCTTGGGTGGCAGGCGCCAAGAGACCCAGTACTTC
15	TRBV28	TRBD2	TRBJ2-1	-	CASSSSGRAGNEQFF	TGTGCCAGCAGTTCTAGCGGGAGGGCTGGCAATGAGCAGTTCTTC
15	TRBV27	-	TRBJ1-2	-	CASSSRTLGRDGYTF	TGTGCCAGCAGTTCACGGACACTGGGAAGGGATGGCTACACCTTC
12	TRBV7-9	-	TRBJ2-7	-	CASSFSSYEQYF	TGTGCCAGCAGCTTCTCCTCCTACGAGCAGTACTTC
15	TRBV19	TRBD2	TRBJ2-1	-	CASGGLAGSYNEQFF	TGTGCCAGCGGAGGACTAGCGGGATCCTACAATGAGCAGTTCTTC
16	TRBV4-3	-	TRBJ2-2	-	CASSQRALSNTGELFF	TGCGCCAGCAGCCAACGAGCGCTCTCGAACACCGGGGAGCTGTTTTTT
13	TRBV3-1/TRBV3-2	TRBD1	TRBJ2-5	-	CASTPGQAETQYF	TGTGCCAGCACCCCCGGACAGGCGGAGACCCAGTACTTC
16	TRBV11-2	TRBD1	TRBJ1-5	-	CASSFGTGVRNQPQHF	TGTGCCAGCAGCTTTGGGACAGGAGTGCGCAATCAGCCCCAGCATTTT
13	TRBV6-5	-	TRBJ1-1	-	CASSYRGQAEAFF	TGTGCCAGCAGTTACCGAGGACAAGCTGAAGCTTTCTTT
14	TRBV28	-	TRBJ1-1	-	CAIITGPGNTEAFF	TGTGCCATAATCACAGGGCCCGGGAACACTGAAGCTTTCTTT
15	TRBV24-1	-	TRBJ1-3	-	CATSDTRGSGNTIYF	TGTGCCACCAGTGATACCCGGGGCTCTGGAAACACCATATATTTT
15	TRBV6-1	-	TRBJ1-6	once	CASSEGAPHNSPLHF	TGTGCCAGCAGTGAAGGGGCCCCTCATAATTCACCCCTCCACTTT
15	TRBV19	TRBD2	TRBJ2-3	-	CASSTKAGRTDTQYF	TGTGCCAGTAGTACAAAAGCGGGAAGGACAGATACGCAGTATTTT
20	TRBV4-1	TRBD2	TRBJ2-3	once	CASSQEAGLAGDFRTDTQYF	TGCGCCAGCAGCCAAGAGGCGGGACTAGCGGGAGATTTTCGCACAGATACGCAGTATTTT
15	TRBV4-2	TRBD2	TRBJ2-7	-	CASSQGLAGSYEQYF	TGTGCCAGCAGCCAAGGACTAGCGGGTTCCTACGAGCAGTACTTC
12	TRBV30	TRBD1	TRBJ2-3	-	CAWTGGADTQYF	TGTGCCTGGACAGGGGGCGCAGATACGCAGTATTTT
15	TRBV29-1	TRBD2	TRBJ2-3	-	CSVELAGGYTDTQYF	TGCAGCGTCGAGTTGGCGGGAGGGTATACAGATACGCAGTATTTT
19	TRBV21-1	-	TRBJ2-1	-	CASSPPGQGTISPYNEQFF	TGTGCCAGCAGCCCCCCCGGGCAGGGGACGATTTCCCCCTACAATGAGCAGTTCTTC
16	TRBV10-3	TRBD2	TRBJ2-1	-	CAISALAGEINNEQFF	TGTGCCATCAGTGCCCTAGCGGGAGAAATTAACAATGAGCAGTTCTTC
14	TRBV19	TRBD1	TRBJ1-6	-	CASSTDRDGSPLHF	TGTGCCAGTAGTACCGACAGGGATGGGTCACCCCTCCACTTT
16	TRBV7-2	TRBD1	TRBJ2-2	-	CASSLEATGGGGELFF	TGTGCCAGCAGCTTAGAAGCTACAGGGGGCGGCGGGGAGCTGTTTTTT
13	TRBV29-1	-	TRBJ1-1	-	CSVVEGLGTEAFF	TGCAGCGTTGTGGAGGGGCTGGGGACTGAAGCTTTCTTT
18	TRBV7-6	TRBD2	TRBJ2-5	-	CASSLSQVTSGGPVTQYF	TGTGCCAGCAGCCTTAGCCAGGTCACTAGCGGGGGACCAGTGACCCAGTACTTC
17	TRBV7-2	-	TRBJ2-2	-	CASSLTREKGNTGELFF	TGTGCCAGCAGCTTAACTAGGGAAAAGGGGAACACCGGGGAGCTGTTTTTT
12	TRBV19	TRBD1	TRBJ1-2	-	CASTDRGYGYTF	TGTGCCAGTACTGACAGGGGCTATGGCTACACCTTC